This T cell receptor (beta chain) was captured in a study of blood T cell repertoires in COVID-19. Study in general: Samples of COVID-19 (acute and convalescent) were obtained from the United States, Italy and Spain. T cells, B-cell-depleted T cells, or PBMCs provided the cDNA or gDNA that served as material.

The germline V gene has CDR1 MNHEY and CDR2 SVGAGI. The J segment lost 8 bases and the V segment lost 6 bases, leaving 13 bases of the junction unmatched. This CDR3 region has 15 residues. Methods used by the authors: Reference gene primer amplification gave estimated nucleated cell counts. Assay: immunoSEQ multiplex PCR; the TCRdb copy retains only in-frame clones and omits some. V, J and clone size are taken as reported in that table, and D and trimming were inferred from the DNA itself. The sample contains roughly 360,000 clones, 81% of which appear only once. The V and J genes are TRBV6-5 and TRBJ1-2; 9 bases line up with TRBD1. The sequenced sample consisted of peripheral blood. The TCR comes from a human donor with acute or convalescent COVID-19. The donor label of this sample is uncertain. The CDR3 DNA reads as TGTGCCAGCAGCCCAACCGGGACAGGGTCTATCGGCTACACCTTC. This encodes CASSPTGTGSIGYTF.